This T cell receptor beta chain comes out of a study of T cell responses to AZD1222 COVID-19 vaccine (dated by TCRdb to about 2021). In the study overall: AZD1222 recipients with second doses at about 4 weeks or about 12 weeks were pooled, because spike-specific TCR depth and breadth did not differ between schedules. A total of under 250 trial participants underwent TCR sequencing, of whom roughly 210 had received two doses of AZD1222 and around 25 had received two doses of the MenACWY control vaccine. Trial participants were enrolled by age into subgroups of 18-55, 56-69 and 70-plus years, and roughly 150, 30 and 60 TCR-sequenced participants, respectively, were included in these subgroups.

At the junction V is shortened by 3 bases and J by 6 bases, with 17 bases in between. The germline V gene (reference sequence) yields LNHDA for CDR1 and SQIVND for CDR2. The CDR3, cysteine through phenylalanine, is 15 amino acids long. The only DNA kept is the CDR3, 45 bases in frame from the first base. What this sample's time point label stands for: baseline before first vaccination. The vaccinee samples were drawn from two UK trials, COV001 and COV002, one of which was a single-blind randomized controlled phase 2/3 trial testing AZD1222 (ChAdOx1 nCoV-19) in healthy adults. For TCRbeta chain sequencing, PBMC samples were collected from trial participants at day 0 and at day 28 after the second dose. This clone showed up just once. Its antigen remains undetermined. There are no base qualities to consult, and no much larger clone falls within one base. The paper as a whole reports these results and caveats: Because no day 14 peak-response samples were available, the repertoires could be characterized only after the peak T cell response. Reportedly, close to half of the unique spike-specific TCRs recognized epitopes lying outside the regions that are mutated in the B.1.351 and B.1.1.7 variants. The 56-69-year group was small, and its depth increase did not reach significance, likely because of low power. Conclusions about previously exposed vaccinees are limited because only 5 or 6 AZD1222 recipients were SARS-CoV-2 seropositive at baseline. After two AZD1222 doses, both the breadth and the depth of spike-specific TCRs were significantly higher than at day 0 and than in MenACWY recipients. CD4 TCRs associated with the vaccine covered the entire spike protein, and the dominant responses were in regions 160-218 and 743-854. Participants were mostly white British and included more females than males, and it was suggested by the authors that clonal diversity may have been underestimated.

The CDR3 regions of human TCRbeta chains were analyzed by immunosequencing. For the original study's pipeline: TCRs in the repertoires were matched against a reference library of SARS-CoV-2-specific TCRs that had been generated with the MIRA antigen-specificity platform. Breadth was defined as the fraction of unique TCRs that were SARS-CoV-2-associated, and depth was defined as the fraction of total T cells that were SARS-CoV-2-associated. Using the MIRA data, every spike-specific TCR was mapped to the spike region that the TCR reacted to and assigned to either a CD4 or a CD8 class. Log10-transformed breadth and depth values were compared by one-way ANOVA with Sidak's multiple comparisons tests. As stored in TCRdb, this immuneACCESS dataset retains in-frame rearrangements with V and J assigned. A fraction of the clones does not appear; measured against another copy, unresolved V genes explain less than half of the discrepancy, and the remainder lacks a known reason. V, J and clone size reflect that table, while D and trimming were determined from the DNA. The sample table contains some 150,000 clones; only one count was recorded for less than 95% of them. Roughly 1.3% of the sample goes to the ten largest clones.

This sequence originates from an adult in good health. The source material was peripheral blood, sampled on day 0 of AZD1222 vaccination. The receptor chain draws on TRBV19 and TRBJ1-1; no confident D gene assignment can be made. The CDR3 reads CASSIEGTLRAEAFF. The DNA reads TGTGCCAGTAGTATTGAAGGTACATTGAGGGCTGAAGCTTTCTTT.